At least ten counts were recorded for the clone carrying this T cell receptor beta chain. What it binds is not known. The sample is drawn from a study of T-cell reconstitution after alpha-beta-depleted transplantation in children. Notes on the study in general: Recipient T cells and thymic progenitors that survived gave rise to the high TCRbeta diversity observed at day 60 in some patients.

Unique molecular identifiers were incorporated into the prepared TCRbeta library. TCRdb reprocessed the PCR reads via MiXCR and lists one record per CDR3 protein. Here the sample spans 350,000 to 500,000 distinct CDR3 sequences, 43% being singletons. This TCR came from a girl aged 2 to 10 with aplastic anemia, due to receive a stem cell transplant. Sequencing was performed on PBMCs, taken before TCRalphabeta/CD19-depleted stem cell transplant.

The CDR3 protein is CASTLGQPPTNYGYTF. CDR3 sequence (DNA): TGTGCCAGCACACTGGGCCAACCCCCTACGAACTATGGCTACACCTTC. J is TRBJ1-2 and V is TRBV7-9; D unclear. Germline assignment: CDR1 SEHNR and CDR2 FQNEAQ (reference sequence). CDR3 length: 16 residues. V dropped 7 bases and J dropped 2 bases, with 20 bases sitting between them.